This T cell receptor (beta chain) was profiled in a study of control samples from healthy donors and cancer patients. Generated by immunoSEQ multiplex PCR, the TCRdb table keeps only in-frame clones and is missing some. The table has over 100,000 clones, about nine tenths seen once. CDR3 length equals 16 residues. Trimming removed 5 bases from V and 0 bases from J, with 14 bases in between. Germline CDR1 and CDR2: LNHDA and SQIVND (reference sequence). This chain uses TRBV19 with TRBJ2-1; D unresolved. Sequencing input: blood. This TCR derives from a human donor in good health. The donor label of this sample is uncertain. CDR3: CASSLPSGSSYNEQFF. In DNA form, the CDR3 reads TGTGCCAGTAGTCTGCCGTCGGGTAGCTCCTACAATGAGCAGTTCTTC.